This TCR beta chain stems from a study of OX40 agonist ivuxolimab in advanced cancers. Study context: An anti-OX40 (CD134) antibody with agonistic activity, ivuxolimab, was administered to patients.

Generated by immunoSEQ multiplex PCR, the TCRdb table keeps only in-frame clones and is missing some. Of 55,000 to 65,000 clones in the sample, roughly 85% are singletons; the top ten hold just under 0.35%. General study findings and limits: By week 6 at 0.1 to 3.0 mg/kg, blood CD4+ and CD8+ T cells had expanded clonally. More expanded clones were found, on average, in CD8+ than in CD4+ T cells.

Germline values: CDR1 WNHNN, CDR2 SYGVQD (reference sequence). V lost 8 bases to trimming and J lost 4 bases, with 8 bases between them. This CDR3 is 12 amino acids long. Remarks on this clone: Its antigen is not known.

The V call is TRBV10-1, the J call TRBJ2-2; D remains unclear. This specimen consisted of CD4+ or CD8+ T cells sorted from blood, obtained in a trial of the OX40 agonist ivuxolimab. The receptor comes from an adult with an advanced solid tumor such as melanoma, head and neck, liver or kidney cancer. The CDR3 bases are TGCGCCAGCCGACACAGCACCGGGGAGCTGTTTTTT. Protein sequence: CASRHSTGELFF.